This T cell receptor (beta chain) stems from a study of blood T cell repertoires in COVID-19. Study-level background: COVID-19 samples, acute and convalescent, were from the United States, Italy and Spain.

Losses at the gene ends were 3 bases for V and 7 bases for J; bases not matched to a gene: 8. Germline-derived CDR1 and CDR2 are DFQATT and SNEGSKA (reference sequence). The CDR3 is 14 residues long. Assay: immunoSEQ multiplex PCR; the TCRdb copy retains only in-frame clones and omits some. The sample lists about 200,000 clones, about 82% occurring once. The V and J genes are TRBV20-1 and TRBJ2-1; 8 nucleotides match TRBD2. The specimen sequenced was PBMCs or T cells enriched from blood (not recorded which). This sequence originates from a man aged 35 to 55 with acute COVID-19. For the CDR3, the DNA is TGCAGTGCTAGTGCGAGCGGGAGACAGAATGAGCAGTTCTTC. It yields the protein CSASASGRQNEQFF.